The clone carrying this T cell receptor beta chain has a single count. The germline V gene encodes CDR1 SNHLY and CDR2 FYNNEI. V shed 6 bases, J shed 3 bases, and the junction held 10 bases outside the gene matches. The CDR3 loop spans 16 amino acids. These data belong to a study of blood T cell repertoires in COVID-19. Background on the study: Samples representing acute and convalescent COVID-19 were sourced from the United States, Italy and Spain.

In terms of age and location, participants ranged from roughly 18 to 95 years and lived in about two dozen US areas. Two negative PCRs, clearance, or symptom resolution were required of recovered Cohort 3 donors. Method: immunoSEQ multiplex PCR; TCRdb's copy keeps in-frame clones and lacks some. The repertoire has 350,000 to 450,000 clones, roughly four fifths of them found once; the top ten carry 5% to 5.5%. This clonotype originated in a woman between 45 and 65 years old who had recovered from COVID-19. Input material: PBMCs or T cells enriched from blood (not recorded which). V and J are TRBV2 and TRBJ1-4, with 7 positions matching TRBD1. CDR3 nucleotides: TGTGCCAGCAGAACAGACAGGGAGGAGGCTAATGAAAAACTGTTTTTT. Its translation: CASRTDREEANEKLFF.